What follows describes a single T cell receptor beta chain. Antigen: not known. These data come from a study of regulatory dendritic cells for organ transplantation. The study's findings and limits: Resting memory CD8+ T cells held the most alloreactive clonotypes. Memory CD8+ T cells were the most oligoclonal; naive cells were highly diverse.

Measured with immunoSEQ multiplex PCR; TCRdb has only the in-frame clones, and not every one. Among about 34,000 clones listed, around 90% were seen once. The CDR3 totals 12 residues. Deletions cut 5 bases from V and 5 bases from J, with 9 bases between. Germline assignment: CDR1 SGHTA and CDR2 FQGNSA. The chain recombines TRBV7-2 with TRBJ1-1; D is unclear. Specimen: naive CD4+ T cells from blood. As to subset: CD45RA+ naive T cells. This TCR was sampled from a human donor in good health. The CDR3 DNA follows: TGTGCCAGCAGCATGGAAACGACTGAAGCTTTCTTT. Translation: CASSMETTEAFF.